The source of this T cell receptor beta chain is a study of T cell responses to AZD1222 COVID-19 vaccine. The assay was immunoSEQ multiplex PCR, and TCRdb's table has in-frame clones only and misses some. The sample carries 150,000 to 180,000 clones, roughly 90% recorded once. The ends were cut back, 4 bases at V and 4 bases at J, with 14 bases in the middle. From germline, CDR1 is SGHRS and CDR2 YFSETQ. The CDR3 is 14 amino acids. Study findings and constraints: Spike as a whole was targeted by vaccine-associated CD4 TCRs, dominant at 160-218 and 743-854. Donors, mostly white British, included more females; clonal diversity was possibly underestimated.

About this clone itself: Its matching antigen is unknown.

This sequence was found in an adult in good health. This rearrangement joins TRBV5-1 to TRBJ1-1; D may be TRBD1 (5 bases). The specimen was peripheral blood, collected on day 0 of MenACWY control vaccination. CDR3 region: CASSPDSGGTEAFF. The CDR3 bases are TGCGCCAGCAGCCCCGACAGTGGAGGCACTGAAGCTTTCTTT. Using reference TRBV5-1 and TRBJ1-1 for the parts outside the CDR3, the full variable domain is KAGVTQTPRYLIKTRGQQVTLSCSPISGHRSVSWYQQTPGQGLQFLFEYFSETQRNKGNFPGRFSGRQFSNSRSEMNVSTLELGDSALYLCASSPDSGGTEAFFGQGTRLTVV.